The subject of this entry is one T cell receptor beta chain. Per the original data handling: How many nucleated cells were present was estimated from reference gene primer amplification. Using immunoSEQ multiplex PCR, the repertoire was profiled, and TCRdb retains in-frame clones only, with some absent. The DNA was the basis for D and trimming; V, J and clone size are from that table. The sample lists nearly 35,000 clones, around 90% occurring once. This record comes from a study of blood T cell repertoires in COVID-19. Study details: The study drew acute and convalescent COVID-19 samples from the United States, Italy and Spain.

The length of the CDR3 is 13 residues. V gave up 6 bases and J gave up 10 bases, with 16 bases separating them. Germline loops: CDR1 SGHTA, CDR2 FQGTGA. The clonotype originates from a man aged 70-80 years with acute or convalescent COVID-19. The rearrangement joins TRBV7-3 to TRBJ2-1, with D possibly matching TRBD2 (5 bases). The sample comprised peripheral blood. Here the CDR3 DNA reads TGTGCCAGCAGTCTCATTCCTTTAGCGGAGCAGTTCTTC. Protein: CASSLIPLAEQFF.